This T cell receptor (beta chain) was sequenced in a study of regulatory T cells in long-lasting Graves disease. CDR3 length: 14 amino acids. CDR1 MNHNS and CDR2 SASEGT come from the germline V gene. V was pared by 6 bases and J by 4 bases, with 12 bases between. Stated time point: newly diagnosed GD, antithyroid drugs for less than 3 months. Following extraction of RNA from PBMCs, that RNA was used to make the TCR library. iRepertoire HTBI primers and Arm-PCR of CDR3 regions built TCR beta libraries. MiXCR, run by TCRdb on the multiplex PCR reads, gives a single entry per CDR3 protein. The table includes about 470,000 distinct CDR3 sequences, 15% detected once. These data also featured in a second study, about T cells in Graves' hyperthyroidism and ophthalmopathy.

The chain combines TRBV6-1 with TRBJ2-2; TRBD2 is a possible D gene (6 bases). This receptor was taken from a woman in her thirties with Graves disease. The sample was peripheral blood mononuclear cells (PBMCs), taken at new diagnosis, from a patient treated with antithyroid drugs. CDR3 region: CASSPEGVTGELFF. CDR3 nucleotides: TGTGCCAGCAGCCCGGAGGGCGTCACCGGGGAGCTGTTTTTT.